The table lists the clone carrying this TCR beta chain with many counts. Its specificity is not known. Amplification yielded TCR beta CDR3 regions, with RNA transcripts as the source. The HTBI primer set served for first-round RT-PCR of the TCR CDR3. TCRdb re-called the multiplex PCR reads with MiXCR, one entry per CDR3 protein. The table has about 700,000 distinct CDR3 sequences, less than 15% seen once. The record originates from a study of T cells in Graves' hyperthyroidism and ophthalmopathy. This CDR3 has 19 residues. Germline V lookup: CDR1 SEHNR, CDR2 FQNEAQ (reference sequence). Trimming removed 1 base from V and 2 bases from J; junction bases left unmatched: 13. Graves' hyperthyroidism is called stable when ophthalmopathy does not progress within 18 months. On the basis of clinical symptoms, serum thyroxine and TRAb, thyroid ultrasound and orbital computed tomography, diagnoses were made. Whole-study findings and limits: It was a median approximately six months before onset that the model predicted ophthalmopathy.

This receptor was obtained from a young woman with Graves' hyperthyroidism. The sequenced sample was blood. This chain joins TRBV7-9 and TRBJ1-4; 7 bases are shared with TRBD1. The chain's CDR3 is CASSLGLRSRGSTNEKLFF. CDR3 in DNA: TGTGCCAGCAGCTTAGGTCTTCGATCCAGGGGGTCGACTAATGAAAAACTGTTTTTT.